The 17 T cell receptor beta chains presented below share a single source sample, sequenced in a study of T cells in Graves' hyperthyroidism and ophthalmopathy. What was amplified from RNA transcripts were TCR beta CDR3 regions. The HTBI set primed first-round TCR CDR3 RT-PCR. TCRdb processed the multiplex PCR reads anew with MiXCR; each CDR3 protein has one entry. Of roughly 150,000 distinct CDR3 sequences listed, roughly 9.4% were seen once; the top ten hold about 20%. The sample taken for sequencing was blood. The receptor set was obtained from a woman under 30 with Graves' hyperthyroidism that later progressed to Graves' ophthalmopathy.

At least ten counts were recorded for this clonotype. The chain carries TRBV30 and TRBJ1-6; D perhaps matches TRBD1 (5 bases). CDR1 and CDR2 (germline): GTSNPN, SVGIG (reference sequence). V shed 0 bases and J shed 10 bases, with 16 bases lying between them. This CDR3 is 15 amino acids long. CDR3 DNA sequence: TGTGCCTGGAGTGTACCCAGGGCTTCAAGATCACCCCTCCACTTT. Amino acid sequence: CAWSVPRASRSPLHF.

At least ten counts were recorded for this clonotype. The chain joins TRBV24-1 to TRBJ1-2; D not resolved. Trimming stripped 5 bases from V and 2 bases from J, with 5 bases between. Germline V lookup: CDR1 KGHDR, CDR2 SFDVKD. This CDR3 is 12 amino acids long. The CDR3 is CATSVGNYGYTF. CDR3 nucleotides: TGTGCCACCAGTGTCGGAAACTATGGCTACACCTTC.

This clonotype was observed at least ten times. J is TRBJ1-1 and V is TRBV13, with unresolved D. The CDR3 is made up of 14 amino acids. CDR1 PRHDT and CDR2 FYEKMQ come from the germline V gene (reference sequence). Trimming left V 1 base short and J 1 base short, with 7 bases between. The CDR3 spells CASSLEHPNTEAFF. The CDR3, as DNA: TGTGCCAGCAGCTTAGAACACCCGAACACTGAAGCTTTCTTT. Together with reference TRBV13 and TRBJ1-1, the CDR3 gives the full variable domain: AAGVIQSPRHLIKEKRETATLKCYPIPRHDTVYWYQQGPGQDPQFLISFYEKMQSDKGSIPDRFSAQQFSDYHSELNMSSLELGDSALYFCASSLEHPNTEAFFGQGTRLTVV.

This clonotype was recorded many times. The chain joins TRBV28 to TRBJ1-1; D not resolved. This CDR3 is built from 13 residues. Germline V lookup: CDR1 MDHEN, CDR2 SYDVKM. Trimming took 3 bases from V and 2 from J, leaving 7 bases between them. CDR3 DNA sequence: TGTGCCAGCAGTTTGGACGGAAACACTGAAGCTTTCTTT. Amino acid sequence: CASSLDGNTEAFF.

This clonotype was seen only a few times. The CDR3 loop reads CASSLTIATSGISTDTQYF. The CDR3 DNA sequence: TGCGCCAGCAGCTTGACTATTGCGACTAGCGGGATCAGCACAGATACGCAGTATTTT. The rearrangement joins TRBV5-1 to TRBJ2-3, with 11 positions matching TRBD2. This CDR3 has 19 amino acids. Germline CDR1 reads SGHRS; CDR2 reads YFSETQ. V lost 1 base, J lost 0 bases, and 10 bases stayed unmatched.

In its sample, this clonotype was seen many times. The chain's CDR3 is CAISRDSPSDTQYF. The CDR3 DNA sequence: TGTGCCATCAGCCGGGACTCACCCTCCGATACGCAGTATTTT. The V call is TRBV10-3, the J call TRBJ2-3; tentatively, D is TRBD2 (6 bases). Germline V lookup: CDR1 ENHRY, CDR2 SYGVKD. This CDR3 contains 14 residues. V gave up 6 bases and J gave up 6 bases, with 16 bases separating them.

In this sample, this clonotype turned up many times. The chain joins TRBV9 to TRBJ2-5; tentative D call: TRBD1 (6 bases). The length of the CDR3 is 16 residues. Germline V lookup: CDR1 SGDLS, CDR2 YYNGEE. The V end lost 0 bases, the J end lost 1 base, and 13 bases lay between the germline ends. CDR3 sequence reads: CASSVGNQGPQETQYF. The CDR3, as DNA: TGTGCCAGCAGCGTAGGAAATCAGGGGCCCCAAGAGACCCAGTACTTC. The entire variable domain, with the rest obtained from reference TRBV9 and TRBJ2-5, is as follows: DSGVTQTPKHLITATGQRVTLRCSPRSGDLSVYWYQQSLDQGLQFLIQYYNGEERAKGNILERFSAQQFPDLHSELNLSSLELGDSALYFCASSVGNQGPQETQYFGPGTRLLVL.

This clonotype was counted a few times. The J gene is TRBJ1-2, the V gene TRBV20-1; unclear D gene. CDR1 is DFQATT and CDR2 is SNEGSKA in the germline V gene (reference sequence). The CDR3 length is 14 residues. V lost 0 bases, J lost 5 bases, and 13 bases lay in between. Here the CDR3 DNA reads TGCAGTGCTAGAGATCAGTTGGGTCGGTATGGCTACACCTTC. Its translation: CSARDQLGRYGYTF.

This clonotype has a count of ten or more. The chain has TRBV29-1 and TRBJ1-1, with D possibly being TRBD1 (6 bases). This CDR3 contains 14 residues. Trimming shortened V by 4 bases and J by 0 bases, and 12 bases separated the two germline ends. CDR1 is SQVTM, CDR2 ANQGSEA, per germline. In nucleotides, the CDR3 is TGCAGCGTTGGCCAACAGGGCCTGAACACTGAAGCTTTCTTT. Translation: CSVGQQGLNTEAFF.

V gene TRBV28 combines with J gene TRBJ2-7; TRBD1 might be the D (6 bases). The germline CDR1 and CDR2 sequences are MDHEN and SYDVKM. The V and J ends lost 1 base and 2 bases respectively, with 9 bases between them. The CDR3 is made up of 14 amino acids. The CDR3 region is CASSLSGQPYEQYF. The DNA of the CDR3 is TGTGCCAGCAGTTTATCCGGACAGCCCTACGAGCAGTACTTC.

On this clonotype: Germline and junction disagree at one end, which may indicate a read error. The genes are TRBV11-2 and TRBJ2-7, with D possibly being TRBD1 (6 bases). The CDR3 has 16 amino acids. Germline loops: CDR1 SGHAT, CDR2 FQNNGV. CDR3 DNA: TGTGCCCGCAGCTTAGATTGGGACAAGAAGTTCTACGGGCAGTACTTC. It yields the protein CARSLDWDKKFYGQYF.

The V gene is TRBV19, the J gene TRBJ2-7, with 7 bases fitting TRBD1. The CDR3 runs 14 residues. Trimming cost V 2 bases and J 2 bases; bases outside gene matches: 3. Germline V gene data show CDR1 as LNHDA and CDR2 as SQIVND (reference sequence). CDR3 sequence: CASSISQGTYEQYF. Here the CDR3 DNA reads TGTGCCAGTAGTATATCACAGGGGACCTACGAGCAGTACTTC.

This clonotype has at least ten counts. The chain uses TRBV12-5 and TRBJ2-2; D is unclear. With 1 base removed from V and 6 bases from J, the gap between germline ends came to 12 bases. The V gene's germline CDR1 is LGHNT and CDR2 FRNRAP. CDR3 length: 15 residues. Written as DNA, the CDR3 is TGTGCTAGTGGTTTGGATATATCGGCCCCCGGGGAGCTGTTTTTT. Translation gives CASGLDISAPGELFF.

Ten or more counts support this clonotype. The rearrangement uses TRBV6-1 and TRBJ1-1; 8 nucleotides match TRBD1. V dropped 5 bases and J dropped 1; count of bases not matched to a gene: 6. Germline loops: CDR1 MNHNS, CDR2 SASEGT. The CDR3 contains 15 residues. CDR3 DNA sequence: TGTGCCAGCAGTCATAACAGGGGGGGGAACACTGAAGCTTTCTTT. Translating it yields CASSHNRGGNTEAFF.

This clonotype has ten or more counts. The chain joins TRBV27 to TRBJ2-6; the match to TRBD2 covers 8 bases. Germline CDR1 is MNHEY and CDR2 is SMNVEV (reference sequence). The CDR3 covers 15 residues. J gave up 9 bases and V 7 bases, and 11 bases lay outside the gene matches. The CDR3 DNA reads TGTGCCAGCAAGGGGCTAGCGGGCGGAGACAACGTCCTGACTTTC. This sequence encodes CASKGLAGGDNVLTF.

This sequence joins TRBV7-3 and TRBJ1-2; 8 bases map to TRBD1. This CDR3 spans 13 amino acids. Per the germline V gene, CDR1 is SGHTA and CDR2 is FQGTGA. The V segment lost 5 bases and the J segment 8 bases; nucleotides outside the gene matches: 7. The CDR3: CASSHGQGLGYTF. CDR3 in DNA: TGTGCCAGCAGCCACGGACAGGGTTTGGGCTACACCTTC.

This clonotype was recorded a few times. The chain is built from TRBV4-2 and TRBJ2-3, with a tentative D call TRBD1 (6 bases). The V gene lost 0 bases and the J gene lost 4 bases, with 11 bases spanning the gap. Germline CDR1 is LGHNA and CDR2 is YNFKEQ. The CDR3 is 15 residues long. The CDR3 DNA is TGTGCCAGCAGCCAAGACGACAGGATCTCAGATACGCAGTATTTT. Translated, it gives CASSQDDRISDTQYF.